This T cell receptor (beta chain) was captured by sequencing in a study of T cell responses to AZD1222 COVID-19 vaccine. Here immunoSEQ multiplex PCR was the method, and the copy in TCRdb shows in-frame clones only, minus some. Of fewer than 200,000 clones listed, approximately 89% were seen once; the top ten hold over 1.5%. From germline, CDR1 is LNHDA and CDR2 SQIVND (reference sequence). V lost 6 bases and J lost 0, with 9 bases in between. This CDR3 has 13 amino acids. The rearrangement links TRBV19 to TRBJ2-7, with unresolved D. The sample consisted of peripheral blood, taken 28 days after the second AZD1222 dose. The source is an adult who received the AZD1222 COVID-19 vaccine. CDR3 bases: TGTGCCAGTAGCCCGGGCCACTCCTACGAGCAGTACTTC. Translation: CASSPGHSYEQYF.